One and the same sample provided the 21 T cell receptor beta chains below, sequenced in a study of cytomegalovirus exposure and HLA in healthy donors. PCR was performed using 60 Vbeta and 13 Jbeta primers. Clones were read by immunoSEQ multiplex PCR, and TCRdb kept only the in-frame ones, dropping some. The table includes 75,000 to 100,000 clones, about 80% detected once. What was sequenced was PBMCs. Receptors were obtained from a middle-aged man in good health and CMV-seronegative.

The J gene is TRBJ2-7, the V gene TRBV10-3; TRBD1 agrees at 8 bases. The germline gives CDR1 ENHRY, CDR2 SYGVKD. V dropped 6 bases and J dropped 5; count of bases not matched to a gene: 6. The CDR3 consists of 13 residues. The CDR3 bases are TGTGCCATCAGGGGATCGACAGGGGACGAGCAGTACTTC. This codes for CAIRGSTGDEQYF.

This chain links TRBV7-2 with TRBJ1-6; D not certain. Germline V gene lookup returns CDR1 SGHTA and CDR2 FQGNSA. Deletions cut 5 bases from V and 7 bases from J, with 15 bases between. This CDR3 region has 15 residues. Here the CDR3 reads CASSSLGGRNSPLHF. In DNA, the CDR3 is TGTGCCAGCAGCAGCTTAGGAGGACGAAATTCACCCCTCCACTTT.

The rearrangement joins TRBV30 to TRBJ2-5, with 9 bases lining up with TRBD2. The length of the CDR3 is 12 residues. V trimming: 2 bases; J trimming: 7 bases; junction bases outside the gene matches: 2. CDR1 is GTSNPN and CDR2 is SVGIG in the germline V gene (reference sequence). The CDR3 DNA reads TGTGCCTGGAGTCTGACTAGCGGGACCCAGTACTTC. This encodes CAWSLTSGTQYF.

The chain uses TRBV19 and TRBJ2-5, with D possibly being TRBD2 (5 bases). The CDR3 length is 14 residues. V shed 4 bases and J shed 3 bases, with 12 bases lying between them. Germline CDR1 and CDR2: LNHDA and SQIVND (reference sequence). CDR3 residues: CASSTGGLEETQYF. CDR3 sequence (DNA): TGTGCCAGTAGTACTGGAGGACTTGAAGAGACCCAGTACTTC.

This sequence joins TRBV28 and TRBJ2-7, with D possibly TRBD2 on 7 matching bases. CDR3 size: 12 residues. Germline V CDR1 and CDR2: MDHEN, SYDVKM. The V gene lost 7 bases and the J gene lost 3 bases, with 10 bases spanning the gap. CDR3 sequence reads: CASKGGGYEQYF. The CDR3 nucleotides are TGTGCCAGCAAGGGGGGGGGCTACGAGCAGTACTTC.

This chain joins TRBV11-2 and TRBJ2-5; D is possibly TRBD1 (5 bases). From germline, CDR1 is SGHAT and CDR2 FQNNGV. V gave up 5 bases and J gave up 2 bases, with 9 bases separating them. This CDR3 spans 13 amino acids. The DNA for the CDR3 is TGTGCCAGCAGCCAGGACACACAAGAGACCCAGTACTTC. The encoded protein is CASSQDTQETQYF.

The gene calls are TRBV19 and TRBJ2-5; D is possibly TRBD2 (5 bases). V gave up 5 bases and J gave up 3 bases, with 16 bases separating them. The CDR3 length is 15 residues. The germline V gene encodes CDR1 LNHDA and CDR2 SQIVND (reference sequence). The CDR3 here is CASSSAGVPEETQYF. CDR3 nucleotide sequence: TGTGCCAGTAGTTCGGCCGGGGTCCCTGAAGAGACCCAGTACTTC.

The chain uses TRBV5-5 and TRBJ1-5; D unclear. V was shortened by 5 bases and J by 0 bases, with 9 bases between the two germline ends. CDR3 length: 14 amino acids. CDR1 and CDR2 (germline): SGHKS, YYEKEE (reference sequence). In DNA form, the CDR3 reads TGTGCCAGCAGACAAGACAATAGCAATCAGCCCCAGCATTTT. The encoded protein is CASRQDNSNQPQHF.

The chain joins TRBV7-8 to TRBJ2-7; no reliable D call. Looked up from germline, CDR1 is SGHVS and CDR2 is FQNEAQ. This CDR3 comprises 13 residues. Between the trimmed V and J ends, which lost 2 bases and 3 bases, there was a span of 8 bases. CDR3 bases: TGTGCCAGCAGCTTATCTCTTAACTACGAGCAGTACTTC. Encoded protein: CASSLSLNYEQYF.

The chain carries TRBV7-6 and TRBJ1-3, with D perhaps TRBD1 (5 bases). Germline V gene sequence: CDR1 SGHVS, CDR2 FNYEAQ. The V and J ends lost 5 bases and 0 bases respectively, with 14 bases between them. The CDR3 contains 16 residues. CDR3 sequence (DNA): TGTGCCAGCAGCCCGGGCGGGGGAATCTCTGGAAACACCATATATTTT. Protein sequence: CASSPGGGISGNTIYF.

This clone was detected a few times. This sequence joins TRBV6-4 and TRBJ1-2, with TRBD1 identical over 7 bases. This CDR3 is 15 amino acids long. J lost 4 bases, V lost 6 bases, and 11 bases had no gene match. Looked up from germline, CDR1 is MRHNA and CDR2 is SNTAGT. This chain's CDR3 is CASRMDRRRSYGYTF. In DNA form, the CDR3 reads TGTGCCAGCAGAATGGACAGGAGGAGGTCCTATGGCTACACCTTC.

The chain combines TRBV30 with TRBJ1-5; tentatively, D is TRBD1 (6 bases). Germline V gene sequence: CDR1 GTSNPN, CDR2 SVGIG (reference sequence). Trimming took 5 bases from V and 5 from J, leaving 16 bases between them. This CDR3 comprises 14 residues. The chain's CDR3 is CAWGSLSGDQPQHF. In DNA form, the CDR3 reads TGTGCCTGGGGGTCCCTGTCAGGGGATCAGCCCCAGCATTTT. Full variable domain (rest looked up from reference TRBV30 and TRBJ1-5): SQTIHQWPATLVQPVGSPLSLECTVEGTSNPNLYWYRQAAGRGLQLLFYSVGIGQISSEVPQNLSASRPQDRQFILSSKKLLLSDSGFYLCAWGSLSGDQPQHFGDGTRLSIL.

The genes are TRBV19 and TRBJ1-1; D unclear. The CDR3 consists of 16 residues. V was pared by 3 bases and J by 3 bases, with 17 bases between. Germline V gives CDR1 LNHDA, CDR2 SQIVND (reference sequence). Here the CDR3 DNA reads TGTGCCAGTAGTATCGGTTTCCGGAGAAGCTACACTGAAGCTTTCTTT. Its protein product is CASSIGFRRSYTEAFF.

The chain joins TRBV19 to TRBJ2-1; 7 positions agree with TRBD2. The germline gives CDR1 LNHDA, CDR2 SQIVND (reference sequence). V gave up 6 bases and J gave up 4 bases; unmatched junction bases: 6. This CDR3 has 14 residues. For the CDR3, the DNA is TGTGCCAGTAGCTACGGGGGGAATTACAATGAGCAGTTCTTC. This translates into CASSYGGNYNEQFF.

The rearrangement links TRBV21-1 to TRBJ2-5; TRBD1 is the table's D call and was not checked against the DNA. TRBV21-1 constitutes a pseudogene. The CDR3 is made up of 14 amino acids. The CDR3 DNA reads TGTGCCAGCCGACAGGGAAGTCACGAAGAGACCCAGTACTTC. It codes for CASRQGSHEETQYF.

The chain is built from TRBV19 and TRBJ2-1, with TRBD2 matching over 7 bases. V shed 2 bases, J shed 2 bases, and the junction held 6 bases outside the gene matches. Germline V gene sequence: CDR1 LNHDA, CDR2 SQIVND (reference sequence). The CDR3 spans 16 residues. CDR3 amino acids: CASSIQGGVPYNEQFF. The CDR3, as DNA: TGTGCCAGTAGTATACAGGGAGGGGTCCCCTACAATGAGCAGTTCTTC.

The chain couples TRBV29-1 to TRBJ2-5, with a possible D match to TRBD2 (5 bases). This CDR3 contains 11 residues. Germline V gene lookup returns CDR1 SQVTM and CDR2 ANQGSEA. The V end was cut by 3 bases, the J end by 5 bases, with 7 bases between. The CDR3 protein is CSVDRRETQYF. CDR3 DNA: TGCAGCGTTGATCGGAGGGAGACCCAGTACTTC.

Details on this clone: The junction does not match germline at one end; this may be a read error. The chain links TRBV7-3 to TRBJ1-5; D may be TRBD1 (5 bases). Germline V gives CDR1 SGHTA, CDR2 FQGTGA. The CDR3 is 15 amino acids. Written as DNA, the CDR3 is TGTGCCAGCAGCTTAGCCGGGGGAGGCAATCAGTCCCAGCATTTT. It is translated as CASSLAGGGNQSQHF.

This clone has only one observation. The chain uses TRBV6-6 and TRBJ2-4, with D possibly TRBD1 on 6 matching bases. There are 15 residues in the CDR3. Trimming removed 5 bases at V and 0 bases at J, with 11 bases between. Looked up from germline, CDR1 is MNHNY and CDR2 is SVGAGI (reference sequence). The CDR3 DNA is TGTGCCAGCAGTCAGGGGTATTTAGCCAAAAACATTCAGTACTTC. It codes for CASSQGYLAKNIQYF.

The V call is TRBV5-1, the J call TRBJ1-6; 7 bases agree with TRBD1. Germline CDR1 is SGHRS and CDR2 is YFSETQ. The CDR3 spans 14 residues. The junction had 4 bases not matched to a gene; V was cut back by 2 bases and J by 8 bases. The DNA of the CDR3 is TGCGCCAGCAGCTTAGACAGGGTTGATTCACCCCTCCACTTT. Its translation: CASSLDRVDSPLHF. The full variable domain, its missing parts supplied by reference TRBV5-1 and TRBJ1-6, is KAGVTQTPRYLIKTRGQQVTLSCSPISGHRSVSWYQQTPGQGLQFLFEYFSETQRNKGNFPGRFSGRQFSNSRSEMNVSTLELGDSALYLCASSLDRVDSPLHFGNGTRLTVT.

J is TRBJ2-1 and V is TRBV5-4; 8 bases are a match to TRBD2. The CDR3 loop spans 15 amino acids. The V segment lost 4 bases and the J segment 3 bases; nucleotides outside the gene matches: 6. Germline CDR1 SGHNT, CDR2 YYREEE (reference sequence). The CDR3 DNA follows: TGTGCCAGCAGCAGTAAGCGGGGGTTCTACAATGAGCAGTTCTTC. As protein: CASSSKRGFYNEQFF.